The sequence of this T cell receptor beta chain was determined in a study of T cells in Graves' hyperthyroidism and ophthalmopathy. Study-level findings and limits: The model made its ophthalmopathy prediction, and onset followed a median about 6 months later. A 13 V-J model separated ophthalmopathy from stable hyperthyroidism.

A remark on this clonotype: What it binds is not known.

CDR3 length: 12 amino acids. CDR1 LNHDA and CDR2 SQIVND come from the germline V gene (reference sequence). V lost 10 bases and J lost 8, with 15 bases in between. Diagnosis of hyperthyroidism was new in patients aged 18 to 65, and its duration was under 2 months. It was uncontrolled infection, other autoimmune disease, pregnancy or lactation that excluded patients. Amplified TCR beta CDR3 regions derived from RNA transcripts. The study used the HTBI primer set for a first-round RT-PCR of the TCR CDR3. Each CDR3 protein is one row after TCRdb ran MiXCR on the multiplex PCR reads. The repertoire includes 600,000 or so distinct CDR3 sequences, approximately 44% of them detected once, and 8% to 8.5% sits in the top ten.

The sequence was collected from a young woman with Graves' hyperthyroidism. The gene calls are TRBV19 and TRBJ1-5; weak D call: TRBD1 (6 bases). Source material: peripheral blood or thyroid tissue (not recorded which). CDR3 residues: CATQEGVEPQHF. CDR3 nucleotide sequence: TGTGCCACCCAGGAGGGGGTAGAGCCCCAGCATTTT.